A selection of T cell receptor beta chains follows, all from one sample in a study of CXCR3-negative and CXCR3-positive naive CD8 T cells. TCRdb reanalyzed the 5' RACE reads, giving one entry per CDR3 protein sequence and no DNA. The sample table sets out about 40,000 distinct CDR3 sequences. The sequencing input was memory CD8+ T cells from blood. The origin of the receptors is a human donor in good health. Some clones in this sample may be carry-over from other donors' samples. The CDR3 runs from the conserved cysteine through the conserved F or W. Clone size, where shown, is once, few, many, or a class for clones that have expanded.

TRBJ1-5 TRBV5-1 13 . CASSLDRAQPQHF
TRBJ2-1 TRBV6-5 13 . CASSLTGYNEQFF
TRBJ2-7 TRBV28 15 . CASSSDPGQGYEQYF
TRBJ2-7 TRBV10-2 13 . CASSTGGASEQYF
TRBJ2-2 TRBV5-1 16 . CASSFPTPQNAGELFF
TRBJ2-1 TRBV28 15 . CASSPPGQGANEQFF
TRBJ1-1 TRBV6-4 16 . CASSDSKPRGDTEAFF
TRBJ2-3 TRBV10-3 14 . CAIRDSGESDTQYF
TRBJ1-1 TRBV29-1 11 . CSLGHGREAFF
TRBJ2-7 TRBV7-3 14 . CASSLTVASYEQYF
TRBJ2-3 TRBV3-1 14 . CASSQGLEGDTQYF
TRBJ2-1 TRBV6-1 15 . CASSELKQGGHEQFF
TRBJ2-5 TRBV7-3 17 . CASSPTPSSPGGETQYF
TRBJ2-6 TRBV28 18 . CASSRARDRVSGANVLTF
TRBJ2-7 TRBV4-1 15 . CASSQVGGGSYEQYF
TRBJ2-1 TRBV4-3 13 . CASSHTTANEQFF
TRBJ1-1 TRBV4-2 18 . CASSLLIGGTGLNTEAFF
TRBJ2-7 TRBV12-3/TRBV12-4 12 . CASRADRYEQYF
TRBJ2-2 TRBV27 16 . CASSPRGLDNTGELFF
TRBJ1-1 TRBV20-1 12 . CSATISDTEAFF
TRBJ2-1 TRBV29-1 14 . CSVCSVTSYNEQFF
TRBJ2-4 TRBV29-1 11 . CSGIWLNIQYF
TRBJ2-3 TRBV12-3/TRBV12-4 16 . CAISGSSGGATDTQYF
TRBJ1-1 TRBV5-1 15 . CASSPGPGQNTEAFF
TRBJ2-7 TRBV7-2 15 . CASSHPIAGGYEQYF
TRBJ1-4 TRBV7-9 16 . CASSSGGLTLQGKLFF
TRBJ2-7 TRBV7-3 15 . CASSKGQGNPYEQYF
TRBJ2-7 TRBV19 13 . CASSTPGLAAEYF
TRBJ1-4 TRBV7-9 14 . CASSPVRANEKLFF
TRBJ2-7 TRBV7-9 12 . CASSLDLFEQYF
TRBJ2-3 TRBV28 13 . CASSQDRTDTQYF
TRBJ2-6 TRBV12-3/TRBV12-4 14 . CASILGSGANVLTF
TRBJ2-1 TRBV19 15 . CASSIAAGGHYEQFF
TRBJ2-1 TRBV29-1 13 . CSAFSGSGNEQFF
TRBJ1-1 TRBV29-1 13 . CSVEYARGLEAFF
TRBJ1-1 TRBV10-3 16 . CAISDLAGGKNTEAFF
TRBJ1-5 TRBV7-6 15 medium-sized CASSLNDANNQPQHF
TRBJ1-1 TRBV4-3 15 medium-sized CASSQDSGGDTEAFF
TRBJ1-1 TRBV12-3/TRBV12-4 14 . CASSFEGWNTEAFF
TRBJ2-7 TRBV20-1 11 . CSAWSPYEQYF
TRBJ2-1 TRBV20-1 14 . CSARGLAGFNEQFF
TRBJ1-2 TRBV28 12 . CVSGSGYYGYTF
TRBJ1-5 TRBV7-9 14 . CASSLGGVNQPQHF
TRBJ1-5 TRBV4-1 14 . CASSQEAQNQPQHF